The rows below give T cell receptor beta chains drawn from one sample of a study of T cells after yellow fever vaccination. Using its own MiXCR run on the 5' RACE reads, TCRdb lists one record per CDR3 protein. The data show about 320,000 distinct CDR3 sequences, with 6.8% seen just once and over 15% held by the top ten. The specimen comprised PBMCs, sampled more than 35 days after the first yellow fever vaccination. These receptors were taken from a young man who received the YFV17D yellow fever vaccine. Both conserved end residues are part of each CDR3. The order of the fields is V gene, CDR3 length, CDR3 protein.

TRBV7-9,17,CASSSTTRGTSSYEQYF
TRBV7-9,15,CASSPPTGGPNEQFF
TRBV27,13,CASSYVGTYEQYF
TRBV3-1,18,CASSQDSTSGAVPDTQYF
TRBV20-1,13,CSARLGAQETQYF
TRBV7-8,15,CASSARGPSTDTQYF
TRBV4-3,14,CASSQGWPGETQYF
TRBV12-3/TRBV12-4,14,CASTQQGARETQYF
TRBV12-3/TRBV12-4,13,CASNYRENTEAFF
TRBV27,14,CASSEGTFNQPQHF
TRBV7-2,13,CASRPTTNEKLFF
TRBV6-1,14,CASSQRGAMDIQYF
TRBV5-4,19,CASSSGRHRSGGGTDTQYF
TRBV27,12,CASIGWGPEAFF
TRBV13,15,CASSSGQGAVDGYTF
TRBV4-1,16,CASSQVASGVQETQYF
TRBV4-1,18,CASSQLNPWDRGYNEQFF
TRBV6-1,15,CASGGGQGYTGELFF
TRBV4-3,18,CASSQEWRQGHGANVLTF
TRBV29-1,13,CSVNFRSVGEQFF
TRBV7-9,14,CASSPRQGRPLYTF
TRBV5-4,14,CASSHRDRFYEQYF
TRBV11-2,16,CASSLWTGANTGELFF
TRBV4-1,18,CASSQWASGGIFTETQYF
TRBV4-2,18,CASSQVPSGGASSYEQYF
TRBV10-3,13,CAISLLGWTEAFF
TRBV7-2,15,CASSLPGTPPYEQYF
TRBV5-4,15,CASSLSGGAYNEQFF
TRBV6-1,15,CASSPWTAVADTQYF
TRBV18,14,CASSPLRGPGELFF
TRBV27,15,CASARTRDRGYEQYF
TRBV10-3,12,CAINRDADTQYF
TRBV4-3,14,CASSQDRDLETQYF
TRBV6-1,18,CASTRTGTPHYSGNTIYF
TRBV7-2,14,CASSLVLGFQPQHF
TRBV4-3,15,CASSEGDREGDIQYF
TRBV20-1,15,CSVSPLGVGFQPQHF
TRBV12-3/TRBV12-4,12,CASSRGDDTQYF
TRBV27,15,CASSLSAGAPLGRFF
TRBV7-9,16,CASSLTPTGPNSPLHF
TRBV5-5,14,CASSLRRLQETQYF
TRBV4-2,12,CASWGSGNEQFF
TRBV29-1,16,CSVEFGPDYGANVLTF
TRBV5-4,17,CASSANSGGESYNEQFF
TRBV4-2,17,CASSSRGHRGYTDTQYF